The rows below give T cell receptor beta chains drawn from one sample of a study of blood T cell repertoires in COVID-19. The table came from immunoSEQ multiplex PCR; TCRdb's copy has only in-frame clones and leaves some out. The sample lists approximately 150,000 clones, 84% occurring once. Sequencing was done on a sample of PBMCs or T cells enriched from blood (not recorded which). These receptors all stem from a woman aged 45 to 65 who had recovered from COVID-19. Both conserved end residues are part of each CDR3. A D gene is named only where the DNA matches it firmly. Some rows have no size entry. The others give once, few or many, or a class for an expanded clone.

j_call clone_size d_call v_call cdr3_nt cdr3_aa
TRBJ1-1 - - TRBV27 TGTGCCAGCAGTTTCCCCGGGACACCGAACACTGAAGCTTTCTTT CASSFPGTPNTEAFF
TRBJ1-5 - - TRBV19 TGTGCCAGTAGTGCTAGCTTCGGGCCCCAGCATTTT CASSASFGPQHF
TRBJ2-7 - TRBD1 TRBV6-5 TGTGCCAGCAGTAGAGGACAGGGAGTTTCCTACGAGCAGTACTTC CASSRGQGVSYEQYF
TRBJ1-5 - - TRBV28 TGTGCCAGCAGTGGAACAGGGAACAATCAGCCCCAGCATTTT CASSGTGNNQPQHF
TRBJ1-2 - TRBD1 TRBV19 TGTGCCAGTAGCCCACCTACAGGGGTATATGGCTACACCTTC CASSPPTGVYGYTF
TRBJ1-1 - TRBD1 TRBV19 TGTGCCAGTAGTCAGGACAGGGTCACTGAAGCTTTCTTT CASSQDRVTEAFF
TRBJ2-7 - TRBD1 TRBV6-5 TGTGCCAGCAGAAAGGGACAGGGGCTTGTTTACGAGCAGTACTTC CASRKGQGLVYEQYF
TRBJ1-2 - TRBD1 TRBV28 TGTGCCAGCAGTTTACCACAGGGGAACTATGGCTACACCTTC CASSLPQGNYGYTF
TRBJ1-3 - - TRBV7-2 TGTGCCAGCAGCTTAGAACAGGCTGGAAACACCATATATTTT CASSLEQAGNTIYF
TRBJ2-5 - - TRBV11-2 TGTGCCAGCAGCTTCTTGTTGGAGACCCAGTACTTC CASSFLLETQYF
TRBJ2-3 - TRBD2 TRBV27 TGTGCCAGCAGTTTTAGCGGGAGGGCCCAGTATTTT CASSFSGRAQYF
TRBJ1-2 - - TRBV2 TGTGCCAGCAGTGGGCCGGGGTACTACACCTTC CASSGPGYYTF
TRBJ2-2 - TRBD1 TRBV6-2/TRBV6-3 TGTGCCAGCAGTGACCGGGACAGGGTTAACACCGGGGAGCTGTTTTTT CASSDRDRVNTGELFF
TRBJ2-1 - TRBD1 TRBV4-3 TGCGCCAGCAGCCAAGAAATATCGACCGGGACAGGGGGCAATGAGCAGTTCTTC CASSQEISTGTGGNEQFF
TRBJ2-7 - - TRBV4-3 TGCGCCAGCAGCCAACAAACAGGGGGCCCGAGCGGGAGGCCCTACGAGCAGTACTTC CASSQQTGGPSGRPYEQYF
TRBJ2-7 - - TRBV27 TGTGCCAGCAGTTACGGGGTCGAGCAGTACTTC CASSYGVEQYF
TRBJ2-3 few - TRBV5-4 TGTGCCAGCAGCTTGCAGGGTGCGACAGATACGCAGTATTTT CASSLQGATDTQYF
TRBJ2-2 - TRBD2 TRBV6-5 TGTGCCAGCAGAATAGCGGGGTGGAACACCGGGGAGCTGTTTTTT CASRIAGWNTGELFF
TRBJ2-7 - TRBD2 TRBV7-2 TGTGCCAGCAGCTCCACGGCCCAGCGGGAGTCCCAAGAGCAGTACTTC CASSSTAQRESQEQYF
TRBJ2-3 once - TRBV7-9 TGTGCCAGCAGCTTAGATTTTGGGGGGACAGATACGCAGTATTTT CASSLDFGGTDTQYF
TRBJ2-1 - TRBD2 TRBV5-1 TGCGCCAGCAGCTCACCGGGACTAGCGGGGGCTGAGCAGTTCTTC CASSSPGLAGAEQFF
TRBJ1-4 - TRBD1 TRBV19 TGTGCCAGTAGTGACAGGGGGAATGAAAAACTGTTTTTT CASSDRGNEKLFF
TRBJ2-1 - TRBD1 TRBV29-1 TGCAGCGTTGGTTATGCTGGGACAGGGGGCTCAGGGGAGCAGTTCTTC CSVGYAGTGGSGEQFF
TRBJ1-2 - TRBD1 TRBV10-3 TGTGCCATCAGTGAGACAGGGACAGGGGACTATGGCTACACCTTC CAISETGTGDYGYTF
TRBJ1-2 - - TRBV12-3/TRBV12-4 TGTGCCAGCATGGTCGCGGGCACCTATGGCTACACCTTC CASMVAGTYGYTF
TRBJ1-2 - TRBD1 TRBV9 TGTGCCAGCAGCGTAGTGGGGACAGCTAACTATGGCTACACCTTC CASSVVGTANYGYTF
TRBJ1-5 once - TRBV2 TGTGCCAGCACTGTAGTTGGAGGCAATCAGCCCCAGCATTTT CASTVVGGNQPQHF
TRBJ2-3 - TRBD2 TRBV27 TGTGCCAGCAGCAGGGGAAGCGGGACTAGCAGCACAGATACGCAGTATTTT CASSRGSGTSSTDTQYF
TRBJ2-2 once - TRBV2 TGTGCCAGCAGTGGCCCAGAGTCGGCAGGGCGGTGGGGCGGGGAGCTGTTTTTT CASSGPESAGRWGGELFF
TRBJ1-3 - TRBD1 TRBV28 TGTGCCAGCAGTTTTGGTAGGGGGCAGTTCGGAAACACCATATATTTT CASSFGRGQFGNTIYF
TRBJ2-7 - TRBD2 TRBV19 TGTGCCAGTAGTAGGGGGACTAGCGGCTCCTACGAGCAGTACTTC CASSRGTSGSYEQYF
TRBJ1-5 once TRBD1 TRBV19 TGTGCCAGTAACAGGGGAAACAATCAGCCCCAGCATTTT CASNRGNNQPQHF
TRBJ2-6 - - TRBV4-3 TGCGCCAGCAGCCAAGACGCCGGCTCTGGGGCCAACGTCCTGACTTTC CASSQDAGSGANVLTF
TRBJ1-6 - - TRBV13 TGTGCCAGCAGCTTATTAGCGGCAGGCTATTCACCCCTCCACTTT CASSLLAAGYSPLHF
TRBJ2-3 once TRBD2 TRBV5-4 TGTGCCAGCAGCTTAGCGGGGGGAACAGATACGCAGTATTTT CASSLAGGTDTQYF
TRBJ2-3 - TRBD2 TRBV4-1 TGCGCCAGCAGCCAACCCGGGACTAGCGCAGATACGCAGTATTTT CASSQPGTSADTQYF
TRBJ1-6 - - TRBV12-5 TGTGCTAGTGGTTTTGTGATTACCGGGAATAATTCACCCCTCCACTTT CASGFVITGNNSPLHF
TRBJ2-3 - TRBD2 TRBV28 TGTGCCACCTCTAGCGGGAGCCCAGCAGATACGCAGTATTTT CATSSGSPADTQYF
TRBJ1-2 once TRBD1 TRBV4-1 TGCGCCAGCAGCCAAGAAGGACAGGGGGCTATATATGGCTACACCTTC CASSQEGQGAIYGYTF
TRBJ1-2 - - TRBV27 TGTGCCAGCAGTTTGCGCGGTTATGGCTACACCTTC CASSLRGYGYTF